The T cell receptor beta chain under discussion was sequenced for a study of blood T cell repertoires in COVID-19. Study at large: Sources were T cells, B-cell-depleted T cells, or PBMCs; the material itself was cDNA or gDNA.

Clones were sequenced by immunoSEQ multiplex PCR, and TCRdb holds only the in-frame ones, with some missing. The table records tens of thousands of clones, 75% to 95% of them present only once. The sequenced material came from peripheral blood. This TCR was recovered from a woman at least 80 years old with acute or convalescent COVID-19.

CDR3 amino acids: CASSLGQGGAYNEQFF. In DNA form, the CDR3 reads TGTGCCAGCAGCTTAGGACAGGGAGGCGCCTACAATGAGCAGTTCTTC. J is TRBJ2-1 and V is TRBV11-3; maybe TRBD1 (7 bases). From germline, CDR1 is SGHNT and CDR2 YENEEA. V gave up 1 base and J gave up 2 bases, with 12 bases separating them. The length of the CDR3 is 16 residues.